This passage covers 7 T cell receptor beta chains from one sample sequenced in a study of PD-1 blockade in classical Hodgkin lymphoma. After autologous stem cell transplantation all patients relapsed, and prior brentuximab vedotin exposure differed between cohorts. The repertoire was sequenced with immunoSEQ multiplex PCR; TCRdb's copy has only in-frame clones and lacks some. This sample has some 93,000 clones, with roughly 89% found just once. Sequences were derived from peripheral blood mononuclear cells (PBMCs), sampled at baseline. These receptors were collected from a human donor with classical Hodgkin lymphoma.

This sequence joins TRBV5-1 and TRBJ2-1; 8 positions agree with TRBD2. This CDR3 is 15 amino acids long. The germline gives CDR1 SGHRS, CDR2 YFSETQ. V lost 4 bases and J lost 7; bases outside the gene matches: 10. The CDR3 here is CASSSSGNLENEQFF. CDR3 nucleotide sequence: TGCGCCAGCAGCAGTAGCGGGAATTTGGAAAATGAGCAGTTCTTC. Drawing the rest from reference TRBV5-1 and TRBJ2-1, the complete variable domain is KAGVTQTPRYLIKTRGQQVTLSCSPISGHRSVSWYQQTPGQGLQFLFEYFSETQRNKGNFPGRFSGRQFSNSRSEMNVSTLELGDSALYLCASSSSGNLENEQFFGPGTRLTVL.

The CDR3 DNA sequence: TGTGCCAGCAGCGTAGGAGGGGGAGGGCCCAACGAGCAGTACTTC. Its protein is CASSVGGGGPNEQYF. V and J are TRBV9 and TRBJ2-7; possible D gene TRBD2, 7 bases. There are 15 residues in the CDR3. Germline V gene lookup returns CDR1 SGDLS and CDR2 YYNGEE. The V end was cut by 0 bases, the J end by 5 bases, with 15 bases between.

V is TRBV2 and J is TRBJ2-2, with TRBD2 as a possible D gene (5 bases). CDR1 and CDR2 from the germline V gene are SNHLY and FYNNEI. V lost 6 bases and J lost 3, with 14 bases in between. The CDR3 sequence is 15 residues long. This CDR3 is CASSASRGYTGELFF. For the CDR3, the DNA is TGTGCCAGCAGCGCCTCCCGAGGGTACACCGGGGAGCTGTTTTTT.

This rearrangement joins TRBV6-6 to TRBJ1-2; 9 bases are a match to TRBD1. With 6 bases clipped from V and 8 bases from J, the junction kept 7 bases outside the gene matches. Per germline, CDR1 MNHNY and CDR2 SVGAGI (reference sequence). The CDR3 consists of 13 residues. The CDR3 nucleotides are TGTGCCAGCAGGGACGGGACAGGGTGGGGCTACACCTTC. It is translated as CASRDGTGWGYTF.

The chain recombines TRBV4-2 with TRBJ1-2, with TRBD1 matching over 7 bases. The CDR3 runs to 14 residues. The ends lost 0 bases at V and 3 bases at J; junction bases unmatched: 1. Germline V gene sequence: CDR1 LGHNA, CDR2 YNFKEQ. Written as DNA, the CDR3 is TGTGCCAGCAGCCAAGACGGGACAGACTATGGCTACACCTTC. Its protein product is CASSQDGTDYGYTF.

The J gene is TRBJ1-1, the V gene TRBV5-1; the match to TRBD1 covers 10 bases. This CDR3 region has 14 residues. V was clipped by 4 bases and J by 7 bases; unmatched bases: 7. From germline, CDR1 is SGHRS and CDR2 YFSETQ. The chain's CDR3 is CASSAGQGLVEAFF. The CDR3 DNA is TGCGCCAGCAGCGCGGGACAGGGGTTAGTTGAAGCTTTCTTT. Full variable domain (rest looked up from reference TRBV5-1 and TRBJ1-1): KAGVTQTPRYLIKTRGQQVTLSCSPISGHRSVSWYQQTPGQGLQFLFEYFSETQRNKGNFPGRFSGRQFSNSRSEMNVSTLELGDSALYLCASSAGQGLVEAFFGQGTRLTVV.

The V call is TRBV13, the J call TRBJ2-1; D unresolved. The CDR3 runs 14 residues. Trimming removed 5 bases from V and 9 bases from J, with 17 bases in between. CDR1 and CDR2 from the germline V gene are PRHDT and FYEKMQ (reference sequence). CDR3: CASSPRGTDGEQFF. The CDR3 region has the DNA TGTGCCAGCAGCCCCAGAGGAACGGACGGTGAGCAGTTCTTC.